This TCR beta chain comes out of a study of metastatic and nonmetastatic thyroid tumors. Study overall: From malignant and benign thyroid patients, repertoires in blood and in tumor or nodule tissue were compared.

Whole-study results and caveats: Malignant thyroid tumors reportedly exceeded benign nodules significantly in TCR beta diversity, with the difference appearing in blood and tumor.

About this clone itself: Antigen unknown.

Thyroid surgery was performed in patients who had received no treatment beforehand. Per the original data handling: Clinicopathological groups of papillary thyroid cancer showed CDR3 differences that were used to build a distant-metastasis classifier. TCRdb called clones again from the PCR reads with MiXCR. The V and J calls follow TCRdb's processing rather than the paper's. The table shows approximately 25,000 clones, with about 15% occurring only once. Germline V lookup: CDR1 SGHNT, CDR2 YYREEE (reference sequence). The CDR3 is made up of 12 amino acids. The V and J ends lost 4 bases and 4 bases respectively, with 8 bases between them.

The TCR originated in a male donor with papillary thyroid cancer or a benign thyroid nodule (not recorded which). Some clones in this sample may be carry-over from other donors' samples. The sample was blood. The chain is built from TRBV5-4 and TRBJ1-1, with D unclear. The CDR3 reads CASSGEGTEAFF. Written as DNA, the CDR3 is TGTGCCAGCAGCGGGGAGGGCACTGAAGCTTTCTTT.